The 23 T cell receptor beta chains below all came from one sample that was sequenced in a study of T cell clonality in common variable immunodeficiency (dated by TCRdb to about 2015). These receptors lack a known antigen. Receptors were amplified or captured by the immunoSEQ multiplex PCR assay. TCRdb holds this immuneACCESS table with in-frame rearrangements only. Some clones are missing; in checked studies, unresolved V genes explain under half, and the rest has no known cause. This sample contains about 14,000 clones, none of which is a singleton. The biggest ten clones account for 8.5% to 10% of the sample. On the study overall, not on this receptor specifically: Reportedly, TCRbeta sequences from CVID had fewer deletions and N-nucleotide insertions, and highly modified clones with 13 or more V deletions were absent from CVID.

The sample consisted of peripheral blood mononuclear cells. The receptors were sampled from a human donor with common variable immunodeficiency.

This clone has only a few counts. With the read ending 3 residues before the CDR3 end, the germline J gene is used to fill in that end. The chain couples TRBV19 to TRBJ2-3; 7 bases align to TRBD1. The CDR3 spans 13 residues. V shed 6 bases, J shed 8 bases, and the junction held 8 bases outside the gene matches. The germline V gene has CDR1 LNHDA and CDR2 SQIVND (reference sequence). The CDR3 reads CASSPDRVGTQYF. Partial CDR3 DNA: TGTGCCAGTAGCCCTGACAGGGTCGGTACG.

This clone was counted a few times. The CDR3 extends 3 residues past the end of the read, so its final part is completed from the germline J gene. V and J are TRBV6-2 or TRBV6-3 and TRBJ2-7; unclear D gene. Germline V gene lookup returns CDR1 MNHEY and CDR2 SVGEGT. The CDR3 is 13 amino acids. The V gene lost 2 bases and the J gene lost 1 base, with 6 bases spanning the gap. CDR3 DNA, as far as it was read: TGTGCCAGCAGTTACAGTCAGTCCTACGAG. Protein: CASSYSQSYE. The complete CDR3 sequence is CASSYSQSYEQYF.

The table lists this clone with a few counts. Read sequence stops 3 residues before the CDR3 end, and the germline J gene provides the missing end. V and J are TRBV29-1 and TRBJ2-1, with D perhaps matching TRBD2 (6 bases). CDR1 is SQVTM and CDR2 is ANQGSEA in the germline V gene. Trimming took 4 bases from V and 3 from J, leaving 10 bases between them. The CDR3 is made up of 13 amino acids. The CDR3 loop is CSVGGEFYNEQFF. The CDR3 DNA, read in part, is TGCAGCGTTGGGGGGGAGTTCTACAATGAG.

In this sample, this clone is medium-sized (0.01 to 0.1%). The read halts 3 residues ahead of the CDR3 end, with the missing end drawn from the germline J gene. The rearrangement links TRBV14 to TRBJ2-4; a weak D match, TRBD1 (6 bases). The length of the CDR3 is 15 residues. V gave up 0 bases and J gave up 6 bases, with 12 bases separating them. Germline V CDR1 and CDR2: SGHDN, FVKESK. CDR3 DNA (partial): TGTGCCAGCAGCCAAGATCATCCCAGGGGAAACATT. This codes for CASSQDHPRGNI. Given in full, the CDR3 is CASSQDHPRGNIQYF.

Of note for this clone: The CDR3 end falls 3 residues outside the read, so it is completed with the germline J gene. This chain connects TRBV7-9 to TRBJ2-3; tentatively, D is TRBD1 (6 bases). Trimming stripped 1 base from V and 2 bases from J, with 10 bases between. The CDR3 sequence is 15 residues long. The germline CDR1 and CDR2 sequences are SEHNR and FQNEAQ (reference sequence). The DNA read from the CDR3 is TGTGCCAGCAGCTTAGTCGGGACAAACACAGATACG. Translating gives CASSLVGTNTDT. From start to end, the CDR3 is CASSLVGTNTDTQYF.

Points on this clone: The read falls 3 residues short of the CDR3 end, and the missing part is taken from the germline J gene. The chain is built from TRBV7-2 and TRBJ1-4; D not certain. The CDR3 totals 14 residues. CDR1 is SGHTA, CDR2 FQGNSA, per germline. V dropped 0 bases and J dropped 5 bases, with 7 bases sitting between them. CDR3: CASSLADKNEKLFF. The covered CDR3 bases are TGTGCCAGCAGCTTAGCTGACAAAAATGAAAAA.

This clone was seen only a few times. The CDR3 goes on 3 residues after the read ends, and that part is filled in from the germline J gene. J is TRBJ2-2 and V is TRBV7-2; tentatively, D is TRBD2 (5 bases). V was pared by 1 base and J by 6 bases, with 9 bases between. Germline lookup yields CDR1 SGHTA and CDR2 FQGNSA. The CDR3 spans 14 residues. The CDR3 is CASSLVGGSGELFF. The sequenced CDR3 bases are TGTGCCAGCAGCTTAGTTGGCGGGTCCGGGGAG.

Here the CDR3 reads CAWSEGRMYNSPLHF. The CDR3 bases that were read are TGTGCCTGGAGTGAGGGGAGGATGTATAATTCACCC. The chain carries TRBV30 and TRBJ1-6; D perhaps matches TRBD1 (5 bases). The CDR3 end is not reached by the read, which stops 3 residues before it; the germline J gene fills it in. The CDR3 loop spans 15 amino acids. Germline V gene sequence: CDR1 GTSNPN, CDR2 SVGIG (reference sequence). V gave up 1 base and J gave up 4 bases, with 11 bases separating them.

Only a few counts were recorded for this clone. The DNA ends 3 residues before the CDR3 does, and the rest of the CDR3 is filled in from the germline J gene. The chain is built from TRBV5-1 and TRBJ2-3; D remains unclear. The germline gives CDR1 SGHRS, CDR2 YFSETQ. Trimming stripped 3 bases from V and 0 bases from J, with 8 bases between. The CDR3 runs 14 residues. The CDR3 loop reads CASSYTRSTDTQYF. The DNA read from the CDR3 is TGCGCCAGCAGCTACACACGAAGCACAGATACG.

The CDR3 bases that were read are TGTGCCAGTAGTCCACGGGGACAGGGGAATTATGGC. This codes for CASSPRGQGNYG. In full, the CDR3 is CASSPRGQGNYGYTF. The gene calls are TRBV19 and TRBJ1-2, with 10 bases matching TRBD1. The CDR3 end lies 3 residues beyond the end of the read and is filled in from the germline J gene. Per the germline V gene, CDR1 is LNHDA and CDR2 is SQIVND (reference sequence). V was pared by 5 bases and J by 5 bases, with 8 bases of the junction left unmatched. This CDR3 spans 15 amino acids.

Comment on this clone: The read falls 3 residues short of the CDR3 end, and the missing part is taken from the germline J gene. The J gene is TRBJ1-1, the V gene TRBV18, with 7 bases matching TRBD1. Trimming removed 3 bases from V and 0 bases from J; junction bases left unmatched: 4. Germline V gene sequence: CDR1 KGHSH, CDR2 LQKENI. This CDR3 is 15 amino acids long. CDR3: CASSPPGQLNTEAFF. CDR3 DNA, as far as it was read: TGTGCCAGCTCACCCCCGGGACAGTTGAACACTGAA.

This clone has just a few counts. Read coverage stops 3 residues before the CDR3 terminus; the germline J gene supplies the remainder. The rearrangement uses TRBV7-9 and TRBJ1-1, with 7 bases aligning to TRBD1. The length of the CDR3 is 14 residues. J gave up 1 base and V 5 bases, and 4 bases lay outside the gene matches. CDR1 is SEHNR and CDR2 is FQNEAQ in the germline V gene (reference sequence). CDR3 loop: CASSPTGWNTEAFF. CDR3 DNA, as far as it was read: TGTGCCAGCAGCCCGACAGGGTGGAACACTGAA.

A note on this clone: A read error may be the cause here, since a much bigger clone is one base away. The read terminates 3 residues before the CDR3 end, so the remaining end is supplied by the germline J gene. The sample holds other DNA sequences that translate to the same CDR3. This chain uses TRBV2 with TRBJ1-1, with 7 bases matching TRBD1. The J segment lost 2 bases and the V segment lost 4 bases, leaving 4 bases of the junction unmatched. From germline, CDR1 is SNHLY and CDR2 FYNNEI. The CDR3 contains 14 residues. The sequenced part of the CDR3 DNA is TGTGCCAGCAGTGCGGGACAGCAAAACACTGAA. This translates into CASSAGQQNTE. The full CDR3 protein is CASSAGQQNTEAFF. Full variable domain (outside the CDR3, taken from reference TRBV2 and TRBJ1-1): EPEVTQTPSHQVTQMGQEVILRCVPISNHLYFYWYRQILGQKVEFLVSFYNNEISEKSEIFDDQFSVERPDGSNFTLKIRSTKLEDSAMYFCASSAGQQNTEAFFGQGTRLTVV.

As concerns this clone: Read sequence stops 3 residues before the CDR3 end, and the germline J gene provides the missing end. This chain uses TRBV2 with TRBJ1-1; D unclear. The germline V and J ends were trimmed by 5 bases and 2 bases, with 9 bases remaining between them. The germline CDR1 and CDR2 sequences are SNHLY and FYNNEI. The CDR3 is made up of 13 amino acids. The DNA read from the CDR3 is TGTGCCAGCAGTTTACGGGGAAACACTGAA. It specifies CASSLRGNTE. In full, the CDR3 is CASSLRGNTEAFF.

A few counts support this clone. CDR3 in amino acids: CATRGGLNTEAFF. CDR3 DNA (partial): TGTGCCACCCGGGGGGGTTTGAACACTGAA. This chain connects TRBV7-2 to TRBJ1-1; a possible D gene is TRBD1 (5 bases). From the germline J gene comes the end of the CDR3, since the read stops 3 residues before it. The germline gives CDR1 SGHTA, CDR2 FQGNSA. CDR3 length: 13 amino acids. Trimming cost V 10 bases and J 0 bases, with 12 bases left between them.

This clone is labeled as medium-sized (0.01 to 0.1%). The read finishes 3 residues shy of the CDR3 end, and the germline J gene is used to complete it. Other DNA sequences in the sample encode the same CDR3. The chain joins TRBV6-4 to TRBJ1-1; perhaps TRBD1 as D (6 bases). This CDR3 has 14 amino acids. V was trimmed by 0 bases and J by 4 bases, leaving 9 bases between them. Germline values: CDR1 MRHNA, CDR2 SNTAGT. CDR3 region: CASSDSSRGTEAFF. Incomplete CDR3 DNA: TGTGCCAGCAGTGACTCGTCCAGGGGCACTGAA.

There are a few counts of this clone. The CDR3 loop is CANTVTGNTIYF. The CDR3 DNA, read in part, is TGTGCCAATACAGTGACGGGAAACACC. The rearrangement links TRBV2 to TRBJ1-3; unclear D gene. From the germline J gene comes the end of the CDR3, since the read stops 3 residues before it. This CDR3 comprises 12 residues. The germline V gene has CDR1 SNHLY and CDR2 FYNNEI. Trimming took 10 bases from V and 4 from J, leaving 11 bases between them.

This clone was counted a few times. The read halts 3 residues ahead of the CDR3 end, with the missing end drawn from the germline J gene. The gene calls are TRBV7-9 and TRBJ1-4, with TRBD1 matching 7 bases. Germline values: CDR1 SEHNR, CDR2 FQNEAQ (reference sequence). This CDR3 is built from 14 residues. With V trimmed by 5 bases and J by 4 bases, 4 bases remained unmatched. The DNA read from the CDR3 is TGTGCCAGCAGCCCCGGGACAGATAATGAAAAA. It codes for CASSPGTDNEK. The complete CDR3 protein is CASSPGTDNEKLFF.

Concerning this clone itself: The CDR3 is cut off 3 residues early in the read; its end comes from the germline J gene. The chain employs TRBV19 and TRBJ2-3; D remains ambiguous. The CDR3 length is 15 residues. Germline CDR1 LNHDA, CDR2 SQIVND (reference sequence). Trimming shortened V by 4 bases and J by 3 bases, and 14 bases separated the two germline ends. CDR3 sequence reads: CASSSQTIRTDTQYF. Incomplete CDR3 DNA: TGTGCCAGTAGTAGCCAGACAATCCGGACAGATACG.

With regard to this clone: The read halts 3 residues ahead of the CDR3 end, with the missing end drawn from the germline J gene. The rearrangement uses TRBV20-1 and TRBJ2-3, with D perhaps matching TRBD1 (6 bases). With 3 bases removed from V and 4 bases from J, the gap between germline ends came to 14 bases. The germline CDR1 and CDR2 sequences are DFQATT and SNEGSKA (reference sequence). This CDR3 contains 14 residues. CDR3 DNA, as far as it was read: TGCAGTGCTAGGTGGGGGCCTGGAGCAGATACG. As protein: CSARWGPGADT. The full CDR3 reads CSARWGPGADTQYF.

This clone was counted only a few times. The sequence runs out 3 residues before the end of the CDR3; the remainder is reconstructed from the germline J gene. This sequence joins TRBV7-9 and TRBJ1-1; no clear D gene. The V end was cut by 6 bases, the J end by 4 bases, with 15 bases between. This CDR3 has 14 residues. Germline V gene lookup returns CDR1 SEHNR and CDR2 FQNEAQ (reference sequence). The CDR3 is CASSPPTDFTEAFF. The sequenced CDR3 bases are TGTGCCAGCAGTCCTCCGACGGACTTCACTGAA.

By share of the sample, this clone is medium-sized. The CDR3 end is not reached by the read, which stops 3 residues before it; the germline J gene fills it in. The gene calls are TRBV18 and TRBJ2-2; D might be TRBD1 (5 bases). The CDR3 length is 15 residues. V was shortened by 3 bases and J by 2 bases, with 10 bases between the two germline ends. From germline, CDR1 is KGHSH and CDR2 LQKENI. The CDR3 protein is CASSPNDRNTGELFF. The CDR3 DNA, read in part, is TGTGCCAGCTCACCCAACGACAGAAACACCGGGGAG.

A few counts support this clone. Read sequence stops 3 residues before the CDR3 end, and the germline J gene provides the missing end. This chain uses TRBV6-2 or TRBV6-3 with TRBJ1-3; D is unresolved. Trimming pared 6 bases from V and 0 bases from J, leaving 18 bases between. Germline V gene lookup returns CDR1 MNHEY and CDR2 SVGEGT. The CDR3 is made up of 17 amino acids. The sequenced CDR3 bases are TGTGCCAGCAGCTCTACTCGAGCGGGAAGCTCTGGAAACACC. It translates to CASSSTRAGSSGNT. The full CDR3 is CASSSTRAGSSGNTIYF.